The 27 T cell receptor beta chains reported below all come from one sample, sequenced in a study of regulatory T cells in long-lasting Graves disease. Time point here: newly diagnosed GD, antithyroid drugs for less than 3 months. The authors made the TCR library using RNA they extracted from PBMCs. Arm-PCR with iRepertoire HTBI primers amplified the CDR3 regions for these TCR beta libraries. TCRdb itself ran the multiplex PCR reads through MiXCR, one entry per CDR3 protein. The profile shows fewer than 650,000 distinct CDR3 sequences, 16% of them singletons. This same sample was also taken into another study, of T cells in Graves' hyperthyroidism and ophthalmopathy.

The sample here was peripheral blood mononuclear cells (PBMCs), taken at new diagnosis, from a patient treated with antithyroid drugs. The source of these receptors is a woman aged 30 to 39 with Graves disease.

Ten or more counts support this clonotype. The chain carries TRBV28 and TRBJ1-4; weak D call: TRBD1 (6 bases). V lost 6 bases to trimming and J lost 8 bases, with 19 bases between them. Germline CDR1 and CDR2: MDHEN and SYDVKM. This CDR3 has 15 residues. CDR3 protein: CASSFQGLAAEKLFF. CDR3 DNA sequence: TGTGCCAGCAGCTTTCAGGGGTTAGCAGCCGAAAAACTGTTTTTT.

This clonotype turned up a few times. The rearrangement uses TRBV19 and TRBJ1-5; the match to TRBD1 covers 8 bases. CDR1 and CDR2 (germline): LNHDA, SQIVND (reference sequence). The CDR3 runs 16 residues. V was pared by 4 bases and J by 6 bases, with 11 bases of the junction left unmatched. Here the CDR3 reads CASSTVARGLGQPQHF. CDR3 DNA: TGTGCCAGTAGTACAGTCGCCAGGGGGCTCGGTCAGCCCCAGCATTTT.

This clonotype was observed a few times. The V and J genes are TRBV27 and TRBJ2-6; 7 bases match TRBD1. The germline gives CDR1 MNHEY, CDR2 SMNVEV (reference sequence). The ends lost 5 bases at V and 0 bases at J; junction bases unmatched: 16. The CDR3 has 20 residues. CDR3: CASSLRQGRERASGANVLTF. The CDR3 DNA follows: TGTGCCAGCAGTCTACGACAGGGACGAGAGAGAGCCTCTGGGGCCAACGTCCTGACTTTC.

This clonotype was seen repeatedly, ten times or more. CDR3 loop: CASSPFLGAQTQYF. The CDR3 DNA sequence: TGTGCCAGCAGCCCATTTCTCGGGGCGCAGACCCAGTACTTC. This rearrangement joins TRBV11-3 to TRBJ2-5; the D call may be TRBD1 or TRBD2 (5 bases each). The V end was cut by 5 bases, the J end by 6 bases, with 16 bases between. This CDR3 is built from 14 residues. The V gene's germline CDR1 is SGHNT and CDR2 YENEEA. Using reference TRBV11-3 and TRBJ2-5 for the parts outside the CDR3, the full variable domain is EAGVVQSPRYKIIEKKQPVAFWCNPISGHNTLYWYLQNLGQGPELLIRYENEEAVDDSQLPKDRFSAERLKGVDSTLKIQPAELGDSAVYLCASSPFLGAQTQYFGPGTRLLVL.

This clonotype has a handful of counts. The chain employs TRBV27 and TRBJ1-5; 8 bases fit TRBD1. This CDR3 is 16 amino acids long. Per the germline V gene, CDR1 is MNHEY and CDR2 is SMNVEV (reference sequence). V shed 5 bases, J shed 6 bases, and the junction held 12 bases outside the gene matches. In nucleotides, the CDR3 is TGTGCCAGCAGTGCAGGACAGGGAATGGGCCGTCAGCCCCAGCATTTT. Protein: CASSAGQGMGRQPQHF.

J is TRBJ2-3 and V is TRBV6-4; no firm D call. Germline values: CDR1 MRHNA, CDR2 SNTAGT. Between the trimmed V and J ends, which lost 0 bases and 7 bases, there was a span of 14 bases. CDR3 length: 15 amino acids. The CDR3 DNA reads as TGTGCCAGCAGTGACTCGATCTTATTGCGGAATACGCAGTATTTT. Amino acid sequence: CASSDSILLRNTQYF.

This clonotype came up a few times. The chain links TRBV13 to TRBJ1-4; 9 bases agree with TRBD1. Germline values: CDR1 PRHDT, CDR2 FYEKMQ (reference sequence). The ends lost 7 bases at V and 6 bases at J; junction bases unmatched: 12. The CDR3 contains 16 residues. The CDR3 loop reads CASTRRSGQGHEKLFF. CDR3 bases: TGTGCCAGCACCCGTAGGTCAGGACAGGGGCATGAAAAACTGTTTTTT.

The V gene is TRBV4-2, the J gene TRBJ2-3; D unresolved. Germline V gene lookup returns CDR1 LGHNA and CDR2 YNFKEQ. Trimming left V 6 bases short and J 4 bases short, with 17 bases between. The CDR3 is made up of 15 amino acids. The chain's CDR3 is CASSPNGLSPDTQYF. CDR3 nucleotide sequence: TGTGCCAGCAGTCCGAACGGTCTCTCCCCAGATACGCAGTATTTT.

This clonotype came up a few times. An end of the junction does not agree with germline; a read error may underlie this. The CDR3 reads CAGSLARGSNSNQPQHF. In DNA, the CDR3 is TGTGCCGGCAGCTTGGCTCGGGGGAGCAATAGCAATCAGCCCCAGCATTTT. The J gene is TRBJ1-5, the V gene TRBV5-5, with D maybe TRBD1 (5 bases). The CDR3 is 17 residues long. Per the germline V gene, CDR1 is SGHKS and CDR2 is YYEKEE (reference sequence).

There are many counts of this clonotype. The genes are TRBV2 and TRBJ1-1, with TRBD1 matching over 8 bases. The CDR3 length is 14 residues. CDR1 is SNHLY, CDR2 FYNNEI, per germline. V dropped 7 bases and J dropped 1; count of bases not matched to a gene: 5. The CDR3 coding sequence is TGTGCCAGCACGGGACAGGTAACGAACACTGAAGCTTTCTTT. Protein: CASTGQVTNTEAFF.

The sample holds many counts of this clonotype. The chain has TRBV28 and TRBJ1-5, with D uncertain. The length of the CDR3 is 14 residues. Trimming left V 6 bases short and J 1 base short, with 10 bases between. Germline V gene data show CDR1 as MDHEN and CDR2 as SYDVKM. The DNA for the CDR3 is TGTGCCAGCAGGGCGGGGATAAGCAATCAGCCCCAGCATTTT. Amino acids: CASRAGISNQPQHF.

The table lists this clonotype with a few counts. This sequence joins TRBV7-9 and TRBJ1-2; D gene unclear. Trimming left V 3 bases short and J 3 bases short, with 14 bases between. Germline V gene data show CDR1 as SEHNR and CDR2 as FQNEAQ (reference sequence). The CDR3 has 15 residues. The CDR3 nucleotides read TGTGCCAGCAGCTTCCCGGACGTAAACTACTATGGCTACACCTTC. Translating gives CASSFPDVNYYGYTF. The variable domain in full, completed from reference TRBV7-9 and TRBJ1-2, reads DTGVSQNPRHKITKRGQNVTFRCDPISEHNRLYWYRQTLGQGPEFLTYFQNEAQLEKSRLLSDRFSAERPKGSFSTLEIQRTEQGDSAMYLCASSFPDVNYYGYTFGSGTRLTVV.

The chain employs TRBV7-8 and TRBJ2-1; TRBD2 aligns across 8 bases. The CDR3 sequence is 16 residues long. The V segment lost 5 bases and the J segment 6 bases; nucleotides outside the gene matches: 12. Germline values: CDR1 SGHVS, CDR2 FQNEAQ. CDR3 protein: CASSPTLSGVGNEQFF. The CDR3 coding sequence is TGTGCCAGCAGCCCAACCCTTAGCGGGGTTGGCAATGAGCAGTTCTTC.

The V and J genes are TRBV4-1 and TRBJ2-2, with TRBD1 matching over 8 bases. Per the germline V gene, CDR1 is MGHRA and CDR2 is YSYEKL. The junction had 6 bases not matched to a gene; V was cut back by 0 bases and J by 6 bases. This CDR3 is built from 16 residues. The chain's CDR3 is CASSQDYQGAAGELFF. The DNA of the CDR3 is TGCGCCAGCAGCCAAGATTACCAGGGGGCGGCCGGGGAGCTGTTTTTT.

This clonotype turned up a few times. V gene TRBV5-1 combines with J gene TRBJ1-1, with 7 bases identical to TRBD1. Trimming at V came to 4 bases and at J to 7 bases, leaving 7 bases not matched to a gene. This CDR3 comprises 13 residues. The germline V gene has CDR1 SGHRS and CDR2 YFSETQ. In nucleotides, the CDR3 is TGCGCCAGCAGCCCGGGACAGACATTTGAAGCTTTCTTT. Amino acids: CASSPGQTFEAFF.

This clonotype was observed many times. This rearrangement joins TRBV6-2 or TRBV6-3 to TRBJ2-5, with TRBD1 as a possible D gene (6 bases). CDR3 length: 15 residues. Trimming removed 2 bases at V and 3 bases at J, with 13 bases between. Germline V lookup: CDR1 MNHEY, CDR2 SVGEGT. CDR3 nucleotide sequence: TGTGCCAGCAGTTACGCCGGGACAAAGGAAGAGACCCAGTACTTC. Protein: CASSYAGTKEETQYF.

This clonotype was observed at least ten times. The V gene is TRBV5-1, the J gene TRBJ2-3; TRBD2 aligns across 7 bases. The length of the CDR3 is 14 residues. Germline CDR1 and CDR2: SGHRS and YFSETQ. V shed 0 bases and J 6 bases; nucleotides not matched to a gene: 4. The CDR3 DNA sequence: TGCGCCAGCAGCTTGGCCTTCGGGAGGGATACGCAGTATTTT. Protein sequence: CASSLAFGRDTQYF.

CDR3 bases: TGTGCCACCTCGCCGGAGCGGGGCCACAATGAGCAGTTCTTC. This sequence encodes CATSPERGHNEQFF. The chain combines TRBV19 with TRBJ2-1; the match to TRBD2 covers 7 bases. CDR3 length: 14 amino acids. The J segment lost 5 bases and the V segment lost 10 bases, leaving 11 bases of the junction unmatched. Germline assignment: CDR1 LNHDA and CDR2 SQIVND (reference sequence).

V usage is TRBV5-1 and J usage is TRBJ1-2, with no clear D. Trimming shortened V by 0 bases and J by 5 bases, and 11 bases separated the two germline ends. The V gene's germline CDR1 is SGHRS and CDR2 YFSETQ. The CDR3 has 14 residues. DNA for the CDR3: TGCGCCAGCAGCTTGGATCCAGACTTATATGGCTACACCTTC. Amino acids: CASSLDPDLYGYTF.

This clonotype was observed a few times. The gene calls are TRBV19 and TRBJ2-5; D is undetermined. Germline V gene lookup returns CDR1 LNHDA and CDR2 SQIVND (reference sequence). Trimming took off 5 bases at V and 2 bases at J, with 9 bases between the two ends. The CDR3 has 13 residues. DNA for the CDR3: TGTGCCAGTAGTGGTCGGTTACAAGAGACCCAGTACTTC. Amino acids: CASSGRLQETQYF. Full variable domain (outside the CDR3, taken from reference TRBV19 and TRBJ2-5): DGGITQSPKYLFRKEGQNVTLSCEQNLNHDAMYWYRQDPGQGLRLIYYSQIVNDFQKGDIAEGYSVSREKKESFPLTVTSAQKNPTAFYLCASSGRLQETQYFGPGTRLLVL.

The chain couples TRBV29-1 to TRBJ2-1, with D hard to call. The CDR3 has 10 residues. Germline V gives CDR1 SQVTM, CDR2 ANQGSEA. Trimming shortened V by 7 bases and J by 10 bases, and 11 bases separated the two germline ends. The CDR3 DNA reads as TGCAGCGCCGGTTTTGACGAGCAGTTCTTC. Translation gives CSAGFDEQFF.

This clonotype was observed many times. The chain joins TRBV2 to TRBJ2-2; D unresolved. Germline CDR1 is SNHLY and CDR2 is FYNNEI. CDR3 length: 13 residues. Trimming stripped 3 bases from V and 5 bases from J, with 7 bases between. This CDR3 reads CASSELLTGELFF. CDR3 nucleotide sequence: TGTGCCAGCAGTGAGTTACTGACCGGGGAGCTGTTTTTT.

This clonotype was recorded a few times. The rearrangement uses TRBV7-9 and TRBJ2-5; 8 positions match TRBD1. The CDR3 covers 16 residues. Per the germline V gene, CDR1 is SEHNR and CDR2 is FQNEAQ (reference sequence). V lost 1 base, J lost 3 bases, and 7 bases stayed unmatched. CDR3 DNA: TGTGCCAGCAGCTTAGTTACCGGGACAGGTAAAGAGACCCAGTACTTC. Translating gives CASSLVTGTGKETQYF. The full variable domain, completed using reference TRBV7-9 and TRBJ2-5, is DTGVSQNPRHKITKRGQNVTFRCDPISEHNRLYWYRQTLGQGPEFLTYFQNEAQLEKSRLLSDRFSAERPKGSFSTLEIQRTEQGDSAMYLCASSLVTGTGKETQYFGPGTRLLVL.

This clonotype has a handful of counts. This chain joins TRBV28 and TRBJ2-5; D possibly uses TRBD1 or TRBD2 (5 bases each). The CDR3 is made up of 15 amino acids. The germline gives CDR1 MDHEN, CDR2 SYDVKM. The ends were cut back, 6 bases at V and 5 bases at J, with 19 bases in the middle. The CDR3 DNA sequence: TGTGCCAGCAGCCCCTGGACTGAAGGGGAGGAGACCCAGTACTTC. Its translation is CASSPWTEGEETQYF.

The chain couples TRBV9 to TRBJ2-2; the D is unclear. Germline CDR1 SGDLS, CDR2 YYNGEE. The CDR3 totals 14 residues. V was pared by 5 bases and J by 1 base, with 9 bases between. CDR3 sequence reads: CASSRTENTGELFF. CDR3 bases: TGTGCCAGCAGTAGGACCGAGAACACCGGGGAGCTGTTTTTT.

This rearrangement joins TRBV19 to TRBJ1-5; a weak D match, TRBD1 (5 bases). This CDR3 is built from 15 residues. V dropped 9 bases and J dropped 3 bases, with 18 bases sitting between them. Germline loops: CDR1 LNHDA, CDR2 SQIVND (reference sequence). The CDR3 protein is CASGSGTRTNQPQHF. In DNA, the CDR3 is TGTGCCAGCGGATCCGGGACCCGAACCAATCAGCCCCAGCATTTT.

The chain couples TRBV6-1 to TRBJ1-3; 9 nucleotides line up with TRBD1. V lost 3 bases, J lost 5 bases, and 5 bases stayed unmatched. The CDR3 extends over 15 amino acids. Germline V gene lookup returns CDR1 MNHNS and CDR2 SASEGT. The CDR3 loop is CASSEDRGVRNTIYF. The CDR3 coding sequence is TGTGCCAGCAGTGAGGACAGGGGAGTAAGAAACACCATATATTTT.